The clone carrying this T cell receptor (beta chain) was counted at least ten times. Its target is unknown. The V gene lost 2 bases and the J gene lost 4 bases, with 8 bases spanning the gap. The CDR3 length is 13 residues. Germline loops: CDR1 SGDLS, CDR2 YYNGEE. Quantitative 5'-RACE with molecular barcodes generated TCR beta libraries. TCRdb independently ran MiXCR on the 5' RACE reads; one entry per CDR3 protein. The data hold about 39,000 distinct CDR3 sequences, with 3% observed a single time. The data were obtained in a study of CD8 T cells in ankylosing spondylitis. Study outcomes and limitations: Matched synovial fluid from ankylosing spondylitis patients was reported to be enriched for disease-linked clones. What appeared characteristic of ankylosing spondylitis blood was a TCR beta motif of seven to nine highly homologous variants.

The gene calls are TRBV9 and TRBJ2-3; possibly TRBD1 or TRBD2 for D (5 bases each). The sample taken for sequencing was blood, either unsorted or a sorted T cell fraction (not recorded which). The receptor comes from a male donor with ankylosing spondylitis or in good health (not recorded which). The CDR3 here is CASSVGDADTQYF. The CDR3 nucleotides read TGTGCCAGCAGCGTGGGGGACGCAGATACGCAGTATTTT. The full variable domain, with the rest looked up from reference TRBV9 and TRBJ2-3, is DSGVTQTPKHLITATGQRVTLRCSPRSGDLSVYWYQQSLDQGLQFLIQYYNGEERAKGNILERFSAQQFPDLHSELNLSSLELGDSALYFCASSVGDADTQYFGPGTRLTVL.